This TCR beta chain was documented in a study of blood T cell repertoires in COVID-19. The overall study: COVID-19 samples from acute and convalescent phases originated in the United States, Italy and Spain. Nucleic acid was either cDNA or gDNA, and it came from T cells, B-cell-depleted T cells, or PBMCs.

Authors' analysis steps: Amplification from reference gene primers served as the basis for estimated nucleated cell counts. The protocol was immunoSEQ multiplex PCR, while the TCRdb copy is restricted to in-frame clones and leaves out a portion. From that table come the V and J calls and clone size; the DNA was used to work out D and trimming. The data show under 250,000 clones, around 80% seen once. Material for sequencing was peripheral blood. This TCR derives from a man aged 40-49 years with active or convalescent COVID-19.

The CDR3 DNA follows: TGTGCCACCAGCAGAGATCTCGGGGCTACGACAGGGGGCGTTCATGGCTACACCTTC. It encodes CATSRDLGATTGGVHGYTF. The V call is TRBV15, the J call TRBJ1-2; the match to TRBD1 covers 10 bases. Unmatched junction bases numbered 16, after V lost 0 bases and J lost 6 bases. Germline CDR1 reads LNHNV; CDR2 reads YYDKDF (reference sequence). The CDR3 runs 19 residues.